The present entry profiles one T cell receptor beta chain with its context. TCRdb's copy holds only in-frame clones and misses some; the assay was immunoSEQ multiplex PCR. This table holds about 120,000 clones, around three quarters found once. This record belongs to a study of blood T cell repertoires in COVID-19. This TCR was sampled from a woman of 80 years or more with acute or convalescent COVID-19. Sequencing was performed on peripheral blood.

The CDR3 DNA sequence: TGCGCCAGCAGCTTGGCCGGGGTGCGGTCACCCCTCCACTTT. Amino acid sequence: CASSLAGVRSPLHF. This sequence joins TRBV5-1 and TRBJ1-6; D is unclear. Germline assignment: CDR1 SGHRS and CDR2 YFSETQ. V lost 0 bases to trimming and J lost 10 bases, with 11 bases between them. The CDR3 is made up of 14 amino acids.